The T cell receptor beta chain under discussion was sequenced for a study of post-analysis software for immune sequencing data. Study conclusions and caveats: Patients used about 5 TRBV segments, including TRBV5-6, TRBV5-1 and TRBV20-1, more often than controls. There was significantly lower normalized Chao1 diversity in multiple sclerosis patients than in controls.

Worth noting for this clonotype: Its cognate antigen is unknown.

Every TCR beta cDNA library bore unique molecular identifiers. TCRdb called the PCR reads again in MiXCR, with one record for every CDR3 protein. The table has some 690,000 distinct CDR3 sequences, roughly 29% seen once. The CDR3 is 11 residues long. The germline V gene has CDR1 SGHTA and CDR2 FQGNSA. V lost 5 bases and J lost 12, with 13 bases in between. Sequencing was performed on blood. V usage is TRBV7-2 and J usage is TRBJ2-5, with D possibly TRBD2 on 6 matching bases. The receptor comes from a girl aged 5 to 17 with multiple sclerosis. The CDR3 loop reads CASSAGLEKYF. The CDR3 DNA follows: TGTGCCAGCAGCGCGGGACTGGAGAAGTACTTC.